This T cell receptor (beta chain) stems from a study of blood T cell repertoires in COVID-19. Study-wide background: T cells, B-cell-depleted T cells, or PBMCs supplied cDNA or gDNA.

In the original processing: Estimates of nucleated cell counts were drawn from the amplification of reference gene primers. Some clones are missing from TCRdb's copy, which holds only in-frame ones; the method was immunoSEQ multiplex PCR. The V and J calls and clone size were taken over from that table, and D and trimming were inferred from the DNA. Among 200,000 to 250,000 clones, more than 75% were seen once, and the ten largest hold under 8.5%. Only a few counts were recorded for this clone. Sequencing input: peripheral blood. This clonotype originated in a woman of 80 years or more with COVID-19, enrolled during active disease.

The CDR3 here is CASSLVQGEEDTQYF. The CDR3, as DNA: TGCGCCAGCAGCTTGGTACAGGGTGAGGAGGATACGCAGTATTTT. The V call is TRBV5-1, the J call TRBJ2-3; D possibly corresponds to TRBD1 (6 bases). The CDR3 has 15 residues. Germline CDR1 and CDR2: SGHRS and YFSETQ. The germline V and J ends were trimmed by 0 bases and 6 bases, with 14 bases remaining between them. Full variable domain (remainder filled in from reference TRBV5-1 and TRBJ2-3): KAGVTQTPRYLIKTRGQQVTLSCSPISGHRSVSWYQQTPGQGLQFLFEYFSETQRNKGNFPGRFSGRQFSNSRSEMNVSTLELGDSALYLCASSLVQGEEDTQYFGPGTRLTVL.